The 25 T cell receptor beta chains below were found in one sample sequenced in a study of cytomegalovirus exposure and HLA in healthy donors. Amplification used 60 Vbeta primers and 13 Jbeta primers. Here immunoSEQ multiplex PCR was the method, and the copy in TCRdb shows in-frame clones only, minus some. The table lists 150,000 to 200,000 clones, 79% of them singletons. What was sequenced was PBMCs. All receptors come from a woman aged 50 to 60 in good health and CMV-seronegative.

For the CDR3, the DNA is TGCGCCAGCAGCTTCACCCCTCAACGGTCTAACTATGGCTACACCTTC. Encoded protein: CASSFTPQRSNYGYTF. The V call is TRBV5-1, the J call TRBJ1-2; D not certain. V shed 2 bases and J shed 0 bases, with 14 bases lying between them. CDR3 length equals 16 residues. Germline V CDR1 and CDR2: SGHRS, YFSETQ.

The chain links TRBV25-1 to TRBJ2-7; 8 nucleotides line up with TRBD1. Losses at the gene ends were 4 bases for V and 0 bases for J; bases not matched to a gene: 5. This CDR3 spans 15 amino acids. Per the germline V gene, CDR1 is MGHDK and CDR2 is SYGVNS. Here the CDR3 reads CASSGRTGNSYEQYF. The CDR3 DNA sequence: TGTGCCAGCAGTGGGCGGACAGGGAACTCCTACGAGCAGTACTTC.

V usage is TRBV2 and J usage is TRBJ2-7; TRBD1 agrees at 9 bases. J lost 0 bases, V lost 6 bases, and 3 bases had no gene match. The CDR3 has 14 residues. Germline CDR1 reads SNHLY; CDR2 reads FYNNEI. This CDR3 is CASRTGGNSYEQYF. The CDR3 DNA sequence: TGTGCCAGCAGGACAGGGGGAAACTCCTACGAGCAGTACTTC.

V usage is TRBV19 and J usage is TRBJ2-7, with 9 nucleotides matching TRBD1. CDR3 length equals 15 residues. The trim removed 8 bases at V and 0 bases at J, leaving 8 bases unmatched. The germline CDR1 and CDR2 sequences are LNHDA and SQIVND (reference sequence). CDR3 protein: CASSTGTGRSYEQYF. The CDR3 DNA sequence: TGTGCCAGTTCGACCGGGACAGGGCGCTCCTACGAGCAGTACTTC. The complete variable domain, with remaining parts taken from reference TRBV19 and TRBJ2-7, reads DGGITQSPKYLFRKEGQNVTLSCEQNLNHDAMYWYRQDPGQGLRLIYYSQIVNDFQKGDIAEGYSVSREKKESFPLTVTSAQKNPTAFYLCASSTGTGRSYEQYFGPGTRLTVT.

This clone occurred a few times. The chain employs TRBV29-1 and TRBJ2-3, with a weak D call TRBD2 (5 bases). Trimming took 3 bases from V and 2 from J, leaving 12 bases between them. Germline V gives CDR1 SQVTM, CDR2 ANQGSEA. The CDR3 extends over 14 amino acids. The chain's CDR3 is CSVELARATDTQYF. Written as DNA, the CDR3 is TGCAGCGTTGAGTTGGCGAGGGCCACAGATACGCAGTATTTT.

The gene calls are TRBV10-3 and TRBJ1-2; maybe TRBD1 (6 bases). Germline CDR1 is ENHRY and CDR2 is SYGVKD. The V and J ends lost 0 bases and 8 bases respectively, with 19 bases between them. This CDR3 is 16 amino acids long. CDR3 coding DNA: TGTGCCATCAGTGAGTCCGAGACAGGTAGTAGTGAGGGCTACACCTTC. As protein: CAISESETGSSEGYTF.

As for this clone: One junction end does not reproduce the germline sequence, and a read error may be involved. CDR3 DNA: TGTGCCAGCAGTGAACAGAAAAGGAGGACTGAAGCTTTTTTT. Amino acid sequence: CASSEQKRRTEAFF. The chain recombines TRBV6-1 with TRBJ1-1; D not certain. The CDR3 consists of 14 residues. Germline V gene lookup returns CDR1 MNHNS and CDR2 SASEGT.

The count of this clone is one. The chain carries TRBV5-1 and TRBJ2-7; 8 bases are a match to TRBD2. Germline trimming cut 4 bases from V and 0 bases from J; bases unmatched to any gene: 9. The CDR3 covers 16 residues. Germline V gene sequence: CDR1 SGHRS, CDR2 YFSETQ. Here the CDR3 DNA reads TGCGCCAGCAGCCCGGGGGGGAGGTTCCCCTCCTACGAGCAGTACTTC. Encoded protein: CASSPGGRFPSYEQYF.

This rearrangement joins TRBV28 to TRBJ2-5, with unresolved D. The ends were cut back, 5 bases at V and 5 bases at J, with 6 bases in the middle. Germline V gives CDR1 MDHEN, CDR2 SYDVKM. CDR3 length equals 11 residues. CDR3 DNA sequence: TGTGCCAGCAGTCCAGCGGAGACCCAGTACTTC. This sequence encodes CASSPAETQYF. The whole variable domain, remainder taken from reference TRBV28 and TRBJ2-5, is DVKVTQSSRYLVKRTGEKVFLECVQDMDHENMFWYRQDPGLGLRLIYFSYDVKMKEKGDIPEGYSVSREKKERFSLILESASTNQTSMYLCASSPAETQYFGPGTRLLVL.

In DNA, the CDR3 is TGCGCCAGCAGCTTGCCCGGGACTAGCGGATCTTACACCGCCTACGAGCAGTACTTC. The encoded protein is CASSLPGTSGSYTAYEQYF. The chain joins TRBV5-1 to TRBJ2-7, with 11 bases that match TRBD2. Germline V CDR1 and CDR2: SGHRS, YFSETQ. The ends lost 1 base at V and 2 bases at J; junction bases unmatched: 14. This CDR3 has 19 residues. Full variable domain (remainder filled in from reference TRBV5-1 and TRBJ2-7): KAGVTQTPRYLIKTRGQQVTLSCSPISGHRSVSWYQQTPGQGLQFLFEYFSETQRNKGNFPGRFSGRQFSNSRSEMNVSTLELGDSALYLCASSLPGTSGSYTAYEQYFGPGTRLTVT.

V gene TRBV25-1 combines with J gene TRBJ2-7, with D tentatively TRBD1 (6 bases). Trimming took 3 bases from V and 5 from J, leaving 11 bases between them. Germline lookup yields CDR1 MGHDK and CDR2 SYGVNS. This CDR3 has 13 amino acids. The CDR3, as DNA: TGTGCCAGCAGTGAGAGACAGGAGCACGAGCAGTACTTC. It yields the protein CASSERQEHEQYF.

The chain is built from TRBV2 and TRBJ1-1, with unresolved D. Trimming stripped 8 bases from V and 1 base from J, with 8 bases between. The germline V gene has CDR1 SNHLY and CDR2 FYNNEI. The CDR3 is made up of 12 amino acids. CDR3 region: CASVIENTEAFF. The CDR3 bases are TGTGCCAGCGTCATAGAGAACACTGAAGCTTTCTTT.

The rearrangement joins TRBV5-1 to TRBJ2-7, with D perhaps matching TRBD2 (6 bases). CDR3 size: 15 residues. The germline gives CDR1 SGHRS, CDR2 YFSETQ. V lost 4 bases and J lost 0, with 14 bases in between. The CDR3 nucleotides are TGCGCCAGCAGCCCGGGGGACGGCCTCTCCTACGAGCAGTACTTC. This gives the protein CASSPGDGLSYEQYF.

Notes on this clone: Relative to the germline gene, one junction end is altered; a read error may explain this. The chain uses TRBV7-7 and TRBJ2-7; D not resolved. From germline, CDR1 is SSHAT and CDR2 FNYEAQ (reference sequence). The CDR3 loop spans 14 amino acids. CDR3 sequence reads: CASSFSLSSYEQYF. DNA for the CDR3: TGTGCTAGCAGCTTCTCTCTGAGCTCCTACGAGCAGTACTTC.

The CDR3 DNA is TGTGCCAGCAGGCCAGGGGGCAGGGTGTTGACCGGGGAGCTGTTTTTT. Its protein is CASRPGGRVLTGELFF. This rearrangement joins TRBV25-1 to TRBJ2-2, with 8 bases that match TRBD1. V was pared by 6 bases and J by 5 bases, with 11 bases of the junction left unmatched. Germline V lookup: CDR1 MGHDK, CDR2 SYGVNS. This CDR3 is built from 16 residues.

V and J are TRBV7-2 and TRBJ2-4; TRBD2 matches 8 bases. V shed 1 base and J 1 base; nucleotides not matched to a gene: 9. The length of the CDR3 is 18 residues. Germline assignment: CDR1 SGHTA and CDR2 FQGNSA. The CDR3 here is CASSLGGYRGRAKNIQYF. The DNA of the CDR3 is TGTGCCAGCAGCTTAGGGGGTTATCGCGGGAGGGCCAAAAACATTCAGTACTTC.

The CDR3 DNA follows: TGTGCCAGCAGCTCGAGGGACAGGGGTGCCGGGGAGCTGTTTTTT. Its protein product is CASSSRDRGAGELFF. The rearrangement joins TRBV5-4 to TRBJ2-2, with 10 bases aligning to TRBD1. Losses at the gene ends were 3 bases for V and 6 bases for J; bases not matched to a gene: 5. The CDR3 is 15 residues long. Germline V CDR1 and CDR2: SGHNT, YYREEE (reference sequence).

The genes are TRBV28 and TRBJ1-1; D is unclear. The CDR3 sequence is 12 residues long. The V end was cut by 5 bases, the J end by 8 bases, with 12 bases between. Germline values: CDR1 MDHEN, CDR2 SYDVKM. The CDR3: CASSPLLSEAFF. CDR3 nucleotide sequence: TGTGCCAGCAGTCCCCTGTTATCGGAAGCTTTCTTT.

CDR3 in amino acids: CASSLGSSSNEQFF. CDR3 bases: TGTGCCAGCAGCTTAGGTTCTAGCTCCAATGAGCAGTTCTTC. The chain has TRBV7-2 and TRBJ2-1, with a possible D match to TRBD2 (5 bases). V was pared by 1 base and J by 6 bases, with 10 bases between. CDR1 is SGHTA and CDR2 is FQGNSA in the germline V gene. The CDR3 is made up of 14 amino acids.

The chain's CDR3 is CASSPTGTGETDTQYF. Here the CDR3 DNA reads TGTGCCAGCAGTCCCACCGGGACAGGGGAGACAGATACGCAGTATTTT. The J gene is TRBJ2-3, the V gene TRBV28; 10 nucleotides match TRBD1. Trimming removed 5 bases from V and 3 bases from J; junction bases left unmatched: 8. Germline values: CDR1 MDHEN, CDR2 SYDVKM. The CDR3 sequence is 16 residues long.

This clone has a handful of counts. J is TRBJ2-7 and V is TRBV4-1; D possibly corresponds to TRBD1 (6 bases). V shed 1 base and J shed 3 bases, with 16 bases lying between them. Per germline, CDR1 MGHRA and CDR2 YSYEKL. CDR3 length equals 16 residues. CDR3 nucleotide sequence: TGCGCCAGCAGCCAAGGCCCCGGGACAACGAACTACGAGCAGTACTTC. The encoded protein is CASSQGPGTTNYEQYF.

The chain is built from TRBV18 and TRBJ2-6; TRBD2 might be the D (6 bases). The CDR3 spans 18 residues. Germline V gene lookup returns CDR1 KGHSH and CDR2 LQKENI. Trimming shortened V by 3 bases and J by 0 bases, and 15 bases separated the two germline ends. The CDR3 loop reads CASSPRDPFLSGANVLTF. In DNA form, the CDR3 reads TGTGCCAGCTCACCGCGGGACCCCTTCCTCTCTGGGGCCAACGTCCTGACTTTC.

J is TRBJ1-4 and V is TRBV18, with D perhaps matching TRBD1 (6 bases). The V gene's germline CDR1 is KGHSH and CDR2 LQKENI. The ends were cut back, 6 bases at V and 3 bases at J, with 14 bases in the middle. The CDR3 sequence is 15 residues long. The CDR3 loop reads CASSLNREANEKLFF. Written as DNA, the CDR3 is TGTGCCAGCTCCCTTAACAGGGAAGCTAATGAAAAACTGTTTTTT.

The chain recombines TRBV10-3 with TRBJ1-5, with a tentative D call TRBD1 (6 bases). The germline V gene encodes CDR1 ENHRY and CDR2 SYGVKD. This CDR3 comprises 13 residues. The V gene lost 5 bases and the J gene lost 5 bases, with 10 bases spanning the gap. Here the CDR3 DNA reads TGTGCCATCAGTAGGACAGAAGATCAGCCCCAGCATTTT. Translation: CAISRTEDQPQHF.

This clone has more than one count but fewer than ten. The CDR3 DNA reads as TGTGCCAGCAGCGAAAGGACAGGGATGGAAAAACTGTTTTTT. Its translation is CASSERTGMEKLFF. This rearrangement joins TRBV9 to TRBJ1-4, with 8 bases aligning to TRBD1. CDR3 length: 14 amino acids. With 3 bases clipped from V and 8 bases from J, the junction kept 6 bases outside the gene matches. CDR1 SGDLS and CDR2 YYNGEE come from the germline V gene.